These 5 T cell receptor beta chains were all obtained from the same sample, sequenced in a study of cytomegalovirus exposure and HLA in healthy donors. PCR was performed using 60 Vbeta and 13 Jbeta primers. The assay was immunoSEQ multiplex PCR, and TCRdb's table has in-frame clones only and misses some. Among about 180,000 clones listed, 82% were seen once. The source material was PBMCs. These receptors were collected from a man aged 40-50 years in good health and CMV-seronegative.

The V and J genes are TRBV5-5 and TRBJ2-1, with D tentatively TRBD2 (6 bases). Germline CDR1 and CDR2: SGHKS and YYEKEE (reference sequence). The CDR3 consists of 15 residues. V lost 2 bases, J lost 0 bases, and 9 bases lay in between. Written as DNA, the CDR3 is TGTGCCAGCAGCTTTGCGGGAAGCTCCTACAATGAGCAGTTCTTC. Translated: CASSFAGSSYNEQFF.

V usage is TRBV7-3 and J usage is TRBJ2-1; 8 nucleotides line up with TRBD2. J was trimmed by 4 bases and V by 7 bases; bases with no gene match: 18. Germline V gives CDR1 SGHTA, CDR2 FQGTGA. This CDR3 has 18 residues. CDR3 sequence reads: CASTPKGSGGSTYNEQFF. Here the CDR3 DNA reads TGTGCCAGCACCCCCAAGGGCAGCGGGGGATCTACGTACAATGAGCAGTTCTTC.

The V call is TRBV10-3, the J call TRBJ2-3, with TRBD2 matching over 11 bases. The V and J ends lost 6 bases and 2 bases, in that order; junction bases with no gene match: 7. The V gene's germline CDR1 is ENHRY and CDR2 SYGVKD. This CDR3 contains 16 residues. This CDR3 is CAIRRFSGRATDTQYF. The CDR3 DNA reads as TGTGCCATCAGACGATTTAGCGGGAGGGCCACAGATACGCAGTATTTT.

The CDR3 sequence: CARIRVPHYQPQHF. In DNA, the CDR3 is TGTGCCAGGATCCGCGTGCCCCACTATCAGCCCCAGCATTTT. The chain joins TRBV6-5 to TRBJ1-5; D is uncertain. Looked up from germline, CDR1 is MNHEY and CDR2 is SVGAGI. V was cut by 9 bases and J by 5 bases, with 17 bases left in between. The CDR3 has 14 amino acids.

V usage is TRBV27 and J usage is TRBJ1-6, with 8 positions matching TRBD1. CDR1 and CDR2 from the germline V gene are MNHEY and SMNVEV (reference sequence). This CDR3 spans 14 amino acids. The trim removed 4 bases at V and 9 bases at J, leaving 5 bases unmatched. The CDR3 bases are TGTGCCAGCAGTTCGGACAGGGAAATTTCACCCCTCCACTTT. It encodes CASSSDREISPLHF.